The following is a T cell receptor beta chain sequence with its context. Profiled with immunoSEQ multiplex PCR; TCRdb holds only in-frame clones, not every one. The sample lists tens of thousands of clones; about 96% were seen once. This specimen comes from a study of control samples from healthy donors and cancer patients. Germline V CDR1 and CDR2: SGDLS, YYNGEE. This CDR3 has 15 amino acids. Trimming removed 0 bases from V and 8 bases from J, with 15 bases in between. The source of this sequence is a woman aged 18-29 years in good health. This chain connects TRBV9 to TRBJ1-5, with a possible D match to TRBD1 (5 bases). Sequenced sample: blood. The CDR3 protein is CASSVGQKASEPQHF. In DNA, the CDR3 is TGTGCCAGCAGCGTAGGACAGAAAGCGTCCGAGCCCCAGCATTTT.